These T cell receptor beta chains were read from a single sample in a study of human T cells and chemical hapten exposure. TCRdb analysed the RACE reads with MiXCR anew, one entry per CDR3 protein. The sample has some 400,000 distinct CDR3 sequences, roughly 5% seen once. This sample comprised whole blood, obtained in connection with sensitization to the hapten diphenylcyclopropenone (DPC). Receptors were obtained from a woman aged 45 to 65 with alopecia areata. Some clones in this sample may be carry-over from other donors' samples. The CDR3 runs from the conserved cysteine through the conserved F or W. The D gene is left open where the match is weak.

D gene,V gene,CDR3 protein
TRBD1,TRBV5-6,CASSGEGTGIPYEQYF
.,TRBV11-2,CASSLDRAQINSPLHF
.,TRBV30,CAYPRRTYNSPLHF
.,TRBV9,CASSVFSGANVLTF
.,TRBV9,CASSAGPKETQYF
TRBD2,TRBV7-7,CASSPIRLAGRNEQFF
TRBD1,TRBV3-1,CASSPTGGGNTEAFF
.,TRBV6-1,CASSESVGSGEQFF
.,TRBV27,CASSLSLGASYEQYF
.,TRBV6-2/TRBV6-3,CASSYSSYRGNQPQHF
.,TRBV6-1,CASRTTSEELFF
.,TRBV6-5,CASSPWASLTQQFF
TRBD2,TRBV4-3,CASSQVTSGSPDTQYF
.,TRBV12-3/TRBV12-4,CASSRRWGTEAFF
.,TRBV7-2,CASSLRGRTEAFF
.,TRBV7-7,CASSLAAGSNTGELFF
.,TRBV11-2,CASRQPGESYEQYF
.,TRBV7-2,CASSLGGTDIQYF
.,TRBV5-1,CASSLGPRVAEAFF
TRBD2,TRBV7-2,CAIETSGTNEQFF
TRBD1,TRBV2,CASNSGQGMGSGANVLTF
.,TRBV28,CASSSFNTGELFF
TRBD2,TRBV7-2,CASSPQAGLAKNIQYF
.,TRBV5-1,CASSFDDSGIYNSPLHF
TRBD1,TRBV20-1,CSLLRAGQGDEKLFF
.,TRBV20-1,CSARERSKNIQYF
.,TRBV4-1,CASSIFRDSNQPQHF
.,TRBV6-1,CASSETGYQPQHF
.,TRBV11-2,CASSLVETGELFF
.,TRBV3-1,CASSQGRGTQYF
TRBD1,TRBV29-1,CSGWGQGAFF
.,TRBV3-1,CASSQDNGETQYF
.,TRBV6-5,CASSYPRRMVKGLSTDTQYF
.,TRBV5-1,CASSLVTNNEQFF
TRBD1,TRBV12-5,CASGLVTGGRPHQPQHF
TRBD2,TRBV20-1,CSARGGGWDTQYF
TRBD2,TRBV2,CASKGTSALVETQYF
TRBD2,TRBV29-1,CRGWASGRETQYF
.,TRBV9,CASSVGPNSDSPLHF
.,TRBV7-8,CASSLESGEQETQYF
.,TRBV7-2,CASSPRPNIQYF
.,TRBV2,CASSDVRILSGNTIYF
.,TRBV28,CASSLSAQLILYGYTF
.,TRBV9,CASSGGPYEQYF
.,TRBV27,CASSSGTLLHF